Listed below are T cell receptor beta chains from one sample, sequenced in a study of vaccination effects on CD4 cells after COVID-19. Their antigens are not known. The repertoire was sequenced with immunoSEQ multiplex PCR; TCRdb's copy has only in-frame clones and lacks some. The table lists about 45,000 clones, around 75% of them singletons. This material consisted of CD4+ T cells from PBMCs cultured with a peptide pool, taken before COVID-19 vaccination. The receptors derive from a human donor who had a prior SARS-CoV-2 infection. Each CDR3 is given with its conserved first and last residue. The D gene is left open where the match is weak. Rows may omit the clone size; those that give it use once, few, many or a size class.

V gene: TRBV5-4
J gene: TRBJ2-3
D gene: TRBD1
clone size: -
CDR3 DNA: TGTGCCAGCAGCTTGGCTTGGGGACAGGGGACGACAGATACGCAGTATTTT
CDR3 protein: CASSLAWGQGTTDTQYF

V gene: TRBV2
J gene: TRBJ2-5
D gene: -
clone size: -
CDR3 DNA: TGTGCCAGCAGCAGGGGGAGCGGGATAGAGACCCAGTACTTC
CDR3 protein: CASSRGSGIETQYF

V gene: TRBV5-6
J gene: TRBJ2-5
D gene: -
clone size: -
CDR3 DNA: TGTGCCAGCAGCTTGGGGACCCGGGAAGAGACCCAGTACTTC
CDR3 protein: CASSLGTREETQYF

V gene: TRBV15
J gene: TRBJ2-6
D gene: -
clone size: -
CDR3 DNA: TGTGCCTCTTCCCCAGCCCTAAGACGGTCCTCTGGGGCCAACGTCCTGACTTTC
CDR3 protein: CASSPALRRSSGANVLTF

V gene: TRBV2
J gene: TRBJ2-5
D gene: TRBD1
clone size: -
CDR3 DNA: TGTGCCAGCAGTGGTGTGGACAGGGGGTTAGAAGAGACCCAGTACTTC
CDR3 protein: CASSGVDRGLEETQYF

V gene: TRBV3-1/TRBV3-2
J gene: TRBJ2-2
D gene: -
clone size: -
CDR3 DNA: TGTGCCAGCAGCCAAGATTGGGGGGCGTACACCGGGGAGCTGTTTTTT
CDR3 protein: CASSQDWGAYTGELFF

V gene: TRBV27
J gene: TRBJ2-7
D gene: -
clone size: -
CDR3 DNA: TGTGCCAGCAGGCCGGACAGAGAAACGACCTACGAGCAGTACTTC
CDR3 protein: CASRPDRETTYEQYF

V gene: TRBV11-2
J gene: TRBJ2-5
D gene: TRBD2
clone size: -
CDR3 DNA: TGTGCCAGCAGCCGCATATATAGCGGGGGGGAGACCCAGTACTTC
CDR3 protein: CASSRIYSGGETQYF

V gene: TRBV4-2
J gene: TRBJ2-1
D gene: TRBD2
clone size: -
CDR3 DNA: TGTGCCAGCAGCCGGACCTTTAGCGGGGGGGATGATGAGCAGTTCTTC
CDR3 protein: CASSRTFSGGDDEQFF

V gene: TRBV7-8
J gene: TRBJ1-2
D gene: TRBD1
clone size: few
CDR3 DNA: TGTGCCAGCAGCCCGTGGACAGGAAAGGGCTATGGCTACACCTTC
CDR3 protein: CASSPWTGKGYGYTF

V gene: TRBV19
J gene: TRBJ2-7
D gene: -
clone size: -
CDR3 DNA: TGTGCCAGTAGTGCCCGCCTAGTGATGTCGGGGGAGCAGTACTTC
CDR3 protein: CASSARLVMSGEQYF

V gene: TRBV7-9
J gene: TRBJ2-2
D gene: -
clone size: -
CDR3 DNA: TGTGCCAGCAGCTTACTTTCGGGGGCCGGGGAGCTGTTTTTT
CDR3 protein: CASSLLSGAGELFF

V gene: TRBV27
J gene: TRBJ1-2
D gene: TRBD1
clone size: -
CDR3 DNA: TGTGCCAGCAGTTTAGACAGGGCCCGCTATGGCTACACCTTC
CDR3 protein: CASSLDRARYGYTF

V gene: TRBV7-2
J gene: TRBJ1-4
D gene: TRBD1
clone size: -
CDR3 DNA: TGTGCCAGCAGTAATGGACAGGGCAATGAAAAACTGTTTTTT
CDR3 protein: CASSNGQGNEKLFF

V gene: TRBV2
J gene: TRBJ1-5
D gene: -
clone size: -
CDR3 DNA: TGTGCCAGCAGTGACGGGGGGCACAGAGATAGCAATCAGCCCCAGCATTTT
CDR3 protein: CASSDGGHRDSNQPQHF

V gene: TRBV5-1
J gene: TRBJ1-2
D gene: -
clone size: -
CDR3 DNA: TGCGCCAGCAGCTCGACAGGACTGAACTATGGCTACACCTTC
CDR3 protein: CASSSTGLNYGYTF

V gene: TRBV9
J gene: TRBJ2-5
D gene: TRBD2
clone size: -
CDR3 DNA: TGTGCCAGCAGCTCGCCGGGGGGATACCAAGAGACCCAGTACTTC
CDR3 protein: CASSSPGGYQETQYF

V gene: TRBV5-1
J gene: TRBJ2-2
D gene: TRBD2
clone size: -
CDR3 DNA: TGCGCCAGCAGCTCGGGACTAGCGGGGGGTCACACCGGGGAGCTGTTTTTT
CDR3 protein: CASSSGLAGGHTGELFF

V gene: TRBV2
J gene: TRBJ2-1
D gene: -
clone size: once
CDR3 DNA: TGTGCCAGCAGTGAAAGGGGACCCGACTCCTACAATGAGCAGTTCTTC
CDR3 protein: CASSERGPDSYNEQFF

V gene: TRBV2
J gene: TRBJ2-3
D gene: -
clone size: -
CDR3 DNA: TGTGCCAGCAGTAGGACTGGAAACACAGATACGCAGTATTTT
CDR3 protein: CASSRTGNTDTQYF

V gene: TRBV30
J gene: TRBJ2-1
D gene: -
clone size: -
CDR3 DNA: TGTGCCTGGAGTCCGTCTGCCAGCGGACTCTACAATGAGCAGTTCTTC
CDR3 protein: CAWSPSASGLYNEQFF

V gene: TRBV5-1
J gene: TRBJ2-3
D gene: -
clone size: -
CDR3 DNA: TGCGCCAGCAGCTTGGCCTTAGATACGCAGTATTTT
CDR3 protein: CASSLALDTQYF

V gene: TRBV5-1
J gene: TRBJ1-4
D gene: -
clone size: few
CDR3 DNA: TGCGCCAGCAGCTTGGACCCGGTTTCGCTTAATGAAAAACTGTTTTTT
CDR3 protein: CASSLDPVSLNEKLFF

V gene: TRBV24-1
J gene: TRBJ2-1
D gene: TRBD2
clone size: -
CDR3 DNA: TGTGCCACCGGCCGACTAGCGGGAAGCTCCTACAATGAGCAGTTCTTC
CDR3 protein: CATGRLAGSSYNEQFF

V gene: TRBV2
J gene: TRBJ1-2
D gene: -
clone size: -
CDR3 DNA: TGTGCCAGCAGCGCGGTTAACTATGGCTACACCTTC
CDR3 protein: CASSAVNYGYTF

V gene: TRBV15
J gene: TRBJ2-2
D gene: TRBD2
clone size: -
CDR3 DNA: TGTGCCACCTCCAGGACTAGCGGGAGAATGGGCGGGGAGCTGTTTTTT
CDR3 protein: CATSRTSGRMGGELFF

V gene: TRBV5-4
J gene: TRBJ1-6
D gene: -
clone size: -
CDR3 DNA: TGTGCCAGCACCGACCGGGGGGTTAATTCACCCCTCCACTTT
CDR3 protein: CASTDRGVNSPLHF

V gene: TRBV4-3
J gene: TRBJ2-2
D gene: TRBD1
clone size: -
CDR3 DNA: TGCGCCAGCAGCCAACCGGGACAGGGCGGTGCCGGGGAGCTGTTTTTT
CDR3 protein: CASSQPGQGGAGELFF

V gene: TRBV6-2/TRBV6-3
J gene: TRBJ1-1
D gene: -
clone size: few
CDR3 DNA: TGTGCCAGCAGTTACGGGGGGGGGAGGACTGAAGCTTTCTTT
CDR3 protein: CASSYGGGRTEAFF

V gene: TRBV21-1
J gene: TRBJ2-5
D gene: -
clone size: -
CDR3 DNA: TGTGCCAGCAGCGGAGATGTCCGGGAGACCCAGTACTTC
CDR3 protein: CASSGDVRETQYF

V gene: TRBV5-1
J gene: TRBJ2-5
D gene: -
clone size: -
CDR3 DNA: TGCGCCAGCAGCTACCAAGAGACCCAGTACTTC
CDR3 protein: CASSYQETQYF

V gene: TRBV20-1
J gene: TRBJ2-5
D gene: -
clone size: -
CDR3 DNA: TGCAGTGCTAGTGTGCCAGGGGAGGCGACCCAGTACTTC
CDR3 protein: CSASVPGEATQYF

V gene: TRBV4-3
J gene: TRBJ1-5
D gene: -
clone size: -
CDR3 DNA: TGCGCCAGCAGCCAAGACTTGGCACAGTGGAATCAGCCCCAGCATTTT
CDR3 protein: CASSQDLAQWNQPQHF

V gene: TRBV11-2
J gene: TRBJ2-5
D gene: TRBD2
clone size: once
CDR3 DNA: TGTGCCAGCAGCTCATCCGGGACTAGCGGGCAGACCCAGTACTTC
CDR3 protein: CASSSSGTSGQTQYF

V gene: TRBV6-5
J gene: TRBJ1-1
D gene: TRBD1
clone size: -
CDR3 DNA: TGTGCCAGCGGTAGACAGGGATTCACTGAAGCTTTCTTT
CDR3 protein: CASGRQGFTEAFF

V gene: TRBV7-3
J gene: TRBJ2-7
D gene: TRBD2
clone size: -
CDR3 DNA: TGTGCCAGCAGCTTCAATCCGGGACTAGAACAGTACTTC
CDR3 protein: CASSFNPGLEQYF

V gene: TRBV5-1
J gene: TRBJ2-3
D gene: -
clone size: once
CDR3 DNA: TGCGCCAGCAGCTTGATGGGTTTTACAGATACGCAGTATTTT
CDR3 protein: CASSLMGFTDTQYF

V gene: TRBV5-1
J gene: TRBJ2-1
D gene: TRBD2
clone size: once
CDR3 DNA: TGCGCCAGCGGGCAAACTAGCGGTTCTATGAATGAGCAGTTCTTC
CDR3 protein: CASGQTSGSMNEQFF

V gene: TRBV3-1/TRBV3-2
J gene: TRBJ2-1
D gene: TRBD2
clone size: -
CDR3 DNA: TGTGCCAGCAGCCGACGGCGGGAGGCCGATGAGCAGTTCTTC
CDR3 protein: CASSRRREADEQFF

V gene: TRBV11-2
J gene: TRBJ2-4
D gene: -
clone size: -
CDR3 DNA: TGTGCCAGCAGCTTAGATCAGCGGGTTCTAGCCAAAAACATTCAGTACTTC
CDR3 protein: CASSLDQRVLAKNIQYF

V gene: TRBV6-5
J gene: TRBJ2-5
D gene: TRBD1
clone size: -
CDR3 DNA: TGTGCCAGCAGTCCACAGGGGATGTTGGGAGAGACCCAGTACTTC
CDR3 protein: CASSPQGMLGETQYF

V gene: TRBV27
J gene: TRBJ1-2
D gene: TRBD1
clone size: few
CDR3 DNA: TGTGCCAGCAGTTTAGGGGGACAGCCTTATGGCTACACCTTC
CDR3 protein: CASSLGGQPYGYTF

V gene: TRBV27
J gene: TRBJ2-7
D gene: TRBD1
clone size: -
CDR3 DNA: TGTGCCAGCAGCCGGACAGGGGCCTACGAGCAGTACTTC
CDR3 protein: CASSRTGAYEQYF

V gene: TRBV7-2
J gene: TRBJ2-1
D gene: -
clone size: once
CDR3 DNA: TGTGCCAGCAGCTTCCCTGAACTAGATTCGGCCTACAATGAGCAGTTCTTC
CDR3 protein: CASSFPELDSAYNEQFF

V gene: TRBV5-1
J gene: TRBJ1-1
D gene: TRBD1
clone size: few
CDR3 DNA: TGCGCCAGCAGCGACCCCAGGGGGGATGAAGCTTTCTTT
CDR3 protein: CASSDPRGDEAFF

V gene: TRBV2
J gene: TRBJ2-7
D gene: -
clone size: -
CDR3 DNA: TGTGCCAGCAGTGCCTCCGGGACCCCGTACGAGCAGTACTTC
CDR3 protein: CASSASGTPYEQYF

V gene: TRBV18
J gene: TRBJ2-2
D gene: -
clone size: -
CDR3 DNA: TGTGCCAGCTCACCTAGGGCAGGGTCGAACACCGGGGAGCTGTTTTTT
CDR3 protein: CASSPRAGSNTGELFF

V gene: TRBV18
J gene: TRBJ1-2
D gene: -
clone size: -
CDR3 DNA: TGTGCCAGCTCACCCGAGGTGAACTATGGCTACACCTTC
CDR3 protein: CASSPEVNYGYTF

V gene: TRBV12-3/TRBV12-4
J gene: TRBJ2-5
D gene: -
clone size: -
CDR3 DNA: TGTGCCAGTTCCGGGGTCAACCAAGAGACCCAGTACTTC
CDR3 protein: CASSGVNQETQYF

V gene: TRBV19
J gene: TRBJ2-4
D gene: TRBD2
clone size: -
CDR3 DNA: TGTGCCAGTAGTACCGGGGGGGCGGGATACATTCAGTACTTC
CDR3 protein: CASSTGGAGYIQYF

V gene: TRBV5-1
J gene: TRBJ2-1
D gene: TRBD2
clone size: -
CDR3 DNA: TGCGCCAGCAGCCTCGCGGGCGGGGGGATCTCCTACAATGAGCAGTTCTTC
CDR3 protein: CASSLAGGGISYNEQFF

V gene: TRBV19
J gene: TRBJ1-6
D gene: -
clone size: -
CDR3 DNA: TGTGCCAGTAGTATAGACACCCTCACGGATTCACCCCTCCACTTT
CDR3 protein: CASSIDTLTDSPLHF

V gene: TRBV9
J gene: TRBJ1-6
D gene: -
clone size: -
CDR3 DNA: TGTGCCAGCAGCCCTAGGGGGTCCAACTCTAATTCACCCCTCCACTTT
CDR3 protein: CASSPRGSNSNSPLHF

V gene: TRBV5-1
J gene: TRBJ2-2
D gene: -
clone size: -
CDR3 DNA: TGCGCCAGCAGCATGCAGGGGCCCCAGAACACCGGGGAGCTGTTTTTT
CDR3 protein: CASSMQGPQNTGELFF

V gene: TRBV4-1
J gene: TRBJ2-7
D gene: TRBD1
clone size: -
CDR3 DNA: TGCGCCAGCAGCCAATTCGACAGGGGAGCCTACGAGCAGTACTTC
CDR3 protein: CASSQFDRGAYEQYF

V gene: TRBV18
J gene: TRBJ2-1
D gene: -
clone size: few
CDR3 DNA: TGTGCCAGCTCACCCGGACTCCACAATGAGCAGTTCTTC
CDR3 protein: CASSPGLHNEQFF

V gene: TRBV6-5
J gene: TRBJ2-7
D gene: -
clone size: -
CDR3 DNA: TGTGCCAGCAGTTACTCGTTCAGCCTCTCCTACGAGCAGTACTTC
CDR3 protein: CASSYSFSLSYEQYF

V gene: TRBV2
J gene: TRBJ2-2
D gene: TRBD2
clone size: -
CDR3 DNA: TGTGCCAGCAGTGATTTAGCGGGGGCGAACACCGGGGAGCTGTTTTTT
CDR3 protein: CASSDLAGANTGELFF